These 8 T cell receptor beta chains were all obtained from the same sample, sequenced in a study of post-analysis software for immune sequencing data. General observations from the study: Elevated frequency relative to controls characterized several TRBV segments in patients, TRBV5-6, TRBV5-1 and TRBV20-1 among them.

These receptors lack a known antigen. Carried by the TCR beta cDNA libraries were unique molecular identifiers. TCRdb re-derived calls from the PCR reads in MiXCR, one entry per CDR3 protein. The data hold approximately 730,000 distinct CDR3 sequences, with less than 35% observed a single time. Specimen: blood. The source is a girl aged 10-17 years with multiple sclerosis.

There are a few counts of this clonotype. The chain links TRBV7-8 to TRBJ2-7; 9 bases match TRBD1. Unmatched junction bases numbered 8, after V lost 5 bases and J lost 6 bases. The CDR3 contains 14 residues. Germline values: CDR1 SGHVS, CDR2 FQNEAQ. The DNA for the CDR3 is TGTGCCAGCAGCCCCGGGACAGGGAAGGGCGAGCAGTACTTC. It yields the protein CASSPGTGKGEQYF.

This chain links TRBV5-1 with TRBJ2-3, with D perhaps assigned TRBD1 or TRBD2 (5 bases each). Trimming took 0 bases from V and 1 from J, leaving 12 bases between them. The germline CDR1 and CDR2 sequences are SGHRS and YFSETQ. The CDR3 runs to 16 residues. CDR3 amino acids: CASSLDGGFGTDTQYF. As DNA, the CDR3 is TGCGCCAGCAGCTTGGATGGGGGATTCGGCACAGATACGCAGTATTTT.

This clonotype was detected a few times. The V and J genes are TRBV29-1 and TRBJ2-1; 7 bases agree with TRBD1. The germline V gene encodes CDR1 SQVTM and CDR2 ANQGSEA. This CDR3 has 13 residues. V lost 4 bases to trimming and J lost 3 bases; unmatched junction nucleotides: 3. CDR3 residues: CSVGGQSYNEQFF. The CDR3 DNA reads as TGCAGCGTTGGGGGACAGAGCTACAATGAGCAGTTCTTC.

The chain employs TRBV7-9 and TRBJ1-6, with D unresolved. The CDR3 extends over 15 amino acids. With 4 bases removed from V and 8 bases from J, the gap between germline ends came to 15 bases. The germline V gene has CDR1 SEHNR and CDR2 FQNEAQ (reference sequence). The CDR3 nucleotides read TGTGCCAGCAGCTCAGAGAGACGGCCCCATTCACCCCTCCACTTT. Translated, it gives CASSSERRPHSPLHF.

Only a few counts were recorded for this clonotype. This sequence joins TRBV20-1 and TRBJ2-7, with 8 bases that match TRBD2. Germline V lookup: CDR1 DFQATT, CDR2 SNEGSKA (reference sequence). The length of the CDR3 is 15 residues. The V segment lost 0 bases and the J segment 2 bases; nucleotides outside the gene matches: 6. The DNA for the CDR3 is TGCAGTGCTAGAGATGTCAGGGGACTAGCCTACGAGCAGTACTTC. This translates into CSARDVRGLAYEQYF.

The J gene is TRBJ1-2, the V gene TRBV6-5, with 7 nucleotides matching TRBD1. Losses at the gene ends were 0 bases for V and 7 bases for J; bases not matched to a gene: 5. Germline V gene lookup returns CDR1 MNHEY and CDR2 SVGAGI. The CDR3 is made up of 14 amino acids. CDR3 protein: CASSYSLAGGGYTF. The CDR3 DNA follows: TGTGCCAGCAGTTACTCGTTGGCAGGGGGTGGCTACACCTTC.

The rearrangement joins TRBV6-2 or TRBV6-3 to TRBJ2-5; tentatively, D is TRBD2 (6 bases). Germline assignment: CDR1 MNHEY and CDR2 SVGEGT. The CDR3 covers 14 residues. V was cut by 6 bases and J by 4 bases, with 15 bases left in between. CDR3 loop: CASSPVAAGETQYF. In nucleotides, the CDR3 is TGTGCCAGCAGCCCCGTAGCAGCGGGAGAGACCCAGTACTTC.

At least ten counts were recorded for this clonotype. The rearrangement joins TRBV10-2 to TRBJ2-3, with 7 bases that match TRBD1. The length of the CDR3 is 15 residues. The trim removed 2 bases at V and 0 bases at J, leaving 2 bases unmatched. Germline CDR1 WSHSY, CDR2 SAAADI. Here the CDR3 reads CASSEDRVSTDTQYF. The CDR3 bases are TGCGCCAGCAGTGAGGACAGGGTTAGCACAGATACGCAGTATTTT.